This is a list of T cell receptor beta chains from one sample in a study of T cell responses to AZD1222 COVID-19 vaccine. TCRdb keeps only in-frame clones here, not all; method: immunoSEQ multiplex PCR. Of some 140,000 clones listed, 92% are singletons. The sequences come from peripheral blood, collected on day 0 of AZD1222 vaccination. The receptors here all came from an adult in good health. Both conserved end residues are part of each CDR3. The D gene is left open where the match is weak. Clone size, where shown, is once, few, many, or a class for clones that have expanded.

size: NA; J: TRBJ1-6; V: TRBV5-1; D: NA; CDR3: CASSLEVSQNNSPLHF; DNA: TGCGCCAGCAGCTTGGAGGTCAGTCAAAATAATTCACCCCTCCACTTT
size: NA; J: TRBJ2-1; V: TRBV25-1; D: TRBD2; CDR3: CASSETLAGGKNEQFF; DNA: TGTGCCAGCAGTGAGACACTAGCGGGGGGGAAGAATGAGCAGTTCTTC
size: NA; J: TRBJ1-3; V: TRBV11-2; D: NA; CDR3: CASSLAGTEKNTIYF; DNA: TGTGCCAGCAGCTTAGCCGGGACGGAGAAAAACACCATATATTTT
size: NA; J: TRBJ2-1; V: TRBV19; D: NA; CDR3: CASSRRLDSEQFF; DNA: TGTGCCAGTAGTCGCCGACTAGACAGTGAGCAGTTCTTC
size: NA; J: TRBJ2-3; V: TRBV5-1; D: NA; CDR3: CASSLGSFTDTQYF; DNA: TGCGCCAGCAGCTTGGGGTCTTTCACAGATACGCAGTATTTT
size: NA; J: TRBJ2-7; V: TRBV7-9; D: NA; CDR3: CASSLVREQYF; DNA: TGTGCCAGCAGCTTAGTTCGGGAGCAGTACTTC
size: NA; J: TRBJ1-2; V: TRBV4-1; D: NA; CDR3: CASSQFPIDGYTF; DNA: TGCGCCAGCAGCCAATTCCCAATCGATGGCTACACCTTC
size: NA; J: TRBJ1-2; V: TRBV7-9; D: NA; CDR3: CASSSSGVWGYTF; DNA: TGTGCCAGCAGCTCTTCAGGGGTCTGGGGCTACACCTTC
size: NA; J: TRBJ2-2; V: TRBV5-1; D: NA; CDR3: CASSLGGPPAGELFF; DNA: TGCGCCAGCAGCTTGGGGGGTCCCCCCGCCGGGGAGCTGTTTTTT
size: once; J: TRBJ1-3; V: TRBV6-5; D: TRBD1; CDR3: CASSSRTGTSGNTIYF; DNA: TGTGCCAGCAGTTCTCGGACAGGGACCTCTGGAAACACCATATATTTT
size: NA; J: TRBJ1-3; V: TRBV5-1; D: TRBD1; CDR3: CASSLDRGVGNTIYF; DNA: TGCGCCAGCAGCTTGGACAGGGGAGTTGGAAACACCATATATTTT
size: NA; J: TRBJ1-1; V: TRBV6-5; D: TRBD1; CDR3: CASSRQGNTEAFF; DNA: TGTGCCAGCAGTCGACAGGGGAACACTGAAGCTTTCTTT
size: NA; J: TRBJ2-1; V: TRBV18; D: NA; CDR3: CASSQGPGNEQFF; DNA: TGTGCCAGCTCACAGGGACCGGGGAATGAGCAGTTCTTC
size: NA; J: TRBJ1-5; V: TRBV11-2; D: NA; CDR3: CASSLGRVGNQPQHF; DNA: TGTGCCAGCAGCTTAGGCAGGGTGGGGAATCAGCCCCAGCATTTT
size: NA; J: TRBJ1-3; V: TRBV18; D: NA; CDR3: CATTTGSGNTIYF; DNA: TGTGCCACCACTACAGGGTCTGGAAACACCATATATTTT
size: NA; J: TRBJ2-3; V: TRBV6-5; D: TRBD1; CDR3: CASSRGQGTDTQYF; DNA: TGTGCCAGCAGTCGGGGACAGGGCACAGATACGCAGTATTTT
size: NA; J: TRBJ2-1; V: TRBV24-1; D: NA; CDR3: CAIGGGGEQFF; DNA: TGTGCCATAGGCGGGGGCGGTGAGCAGTTCTTC